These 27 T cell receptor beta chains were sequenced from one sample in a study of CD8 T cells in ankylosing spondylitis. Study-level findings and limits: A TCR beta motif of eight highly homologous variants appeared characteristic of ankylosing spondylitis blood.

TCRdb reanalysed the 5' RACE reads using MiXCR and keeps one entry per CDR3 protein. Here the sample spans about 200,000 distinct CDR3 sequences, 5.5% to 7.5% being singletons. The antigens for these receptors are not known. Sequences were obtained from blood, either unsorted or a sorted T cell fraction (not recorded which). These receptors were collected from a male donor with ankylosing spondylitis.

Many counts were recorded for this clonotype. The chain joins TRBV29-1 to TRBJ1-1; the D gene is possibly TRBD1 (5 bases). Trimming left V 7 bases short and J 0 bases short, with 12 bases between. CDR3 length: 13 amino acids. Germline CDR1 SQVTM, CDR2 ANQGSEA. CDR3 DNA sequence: TGCAGCGGGGGCGCACGGATGAACACTGAAGCTTTCTTT. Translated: CSGGARMNTEAFF.

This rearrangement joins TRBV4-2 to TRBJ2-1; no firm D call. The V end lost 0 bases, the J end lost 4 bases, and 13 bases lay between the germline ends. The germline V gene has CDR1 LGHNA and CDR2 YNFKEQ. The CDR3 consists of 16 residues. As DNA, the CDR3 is TGTGCCAGCAGCCAAGATACCGAGCGCCCATACAATGAGCAGTTCTTC. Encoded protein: CASSQDTERPYNEQFF.

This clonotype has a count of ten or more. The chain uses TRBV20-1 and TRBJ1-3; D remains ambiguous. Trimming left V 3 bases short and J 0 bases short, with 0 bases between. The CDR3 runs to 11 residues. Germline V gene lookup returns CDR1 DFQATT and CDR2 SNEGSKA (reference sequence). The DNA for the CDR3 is TGCAGTGCTAGCTCTGGAAACACCATATATTTT. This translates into CSASSGNTIYF.

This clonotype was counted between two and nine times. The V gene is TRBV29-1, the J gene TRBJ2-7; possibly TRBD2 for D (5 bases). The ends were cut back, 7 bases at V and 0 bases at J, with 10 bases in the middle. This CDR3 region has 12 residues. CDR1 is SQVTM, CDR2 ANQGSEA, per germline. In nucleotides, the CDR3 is TGCAGCGCGGAGGCAAACTCCTACGAGCAGTACTTC. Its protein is CSAEANSYEQYF.

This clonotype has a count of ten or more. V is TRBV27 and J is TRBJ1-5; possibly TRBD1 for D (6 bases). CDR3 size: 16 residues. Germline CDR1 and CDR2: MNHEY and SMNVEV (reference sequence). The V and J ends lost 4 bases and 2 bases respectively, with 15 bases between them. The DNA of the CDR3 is TGTGCCAGCAGTTCTGTCCGGGGGCGAGGCAATCAGCCCCAGCATTTT. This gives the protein CASSSVRGRGNQPQHF.

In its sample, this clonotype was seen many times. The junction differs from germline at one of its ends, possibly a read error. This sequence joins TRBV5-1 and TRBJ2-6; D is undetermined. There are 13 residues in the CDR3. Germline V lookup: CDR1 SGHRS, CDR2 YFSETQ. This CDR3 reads CASSLAGANVLTF. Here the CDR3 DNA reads TGTGCCAGCAGCTTGGCTGGGGCCAACGTCCTGACTTTC.

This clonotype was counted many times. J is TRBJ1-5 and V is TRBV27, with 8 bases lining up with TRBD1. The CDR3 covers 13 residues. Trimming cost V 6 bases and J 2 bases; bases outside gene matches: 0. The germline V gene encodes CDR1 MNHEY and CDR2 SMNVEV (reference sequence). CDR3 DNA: TGTGCCAGCAGACAGGGGGGCAATCAGCCCCAGCATTTT. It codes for CASRQGGNQPQHF.

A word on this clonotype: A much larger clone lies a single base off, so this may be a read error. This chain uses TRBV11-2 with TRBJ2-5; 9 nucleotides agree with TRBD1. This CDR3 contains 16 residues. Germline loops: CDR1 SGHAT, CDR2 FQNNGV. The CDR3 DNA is TGTGCCTGCAGCCGACGGGGACAGGGTAGGCTAGAGACCCAGTACTTC. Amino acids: CACSRRGQGRLETQYF.

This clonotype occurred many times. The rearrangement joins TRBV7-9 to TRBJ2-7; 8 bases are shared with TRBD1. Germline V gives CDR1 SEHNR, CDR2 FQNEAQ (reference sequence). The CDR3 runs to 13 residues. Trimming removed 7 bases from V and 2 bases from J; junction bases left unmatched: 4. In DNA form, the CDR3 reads TGTGCCAGCACCCGGGACAGGACCTACGAGCAGTACTTC. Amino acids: CASTRDRTYEQYF.

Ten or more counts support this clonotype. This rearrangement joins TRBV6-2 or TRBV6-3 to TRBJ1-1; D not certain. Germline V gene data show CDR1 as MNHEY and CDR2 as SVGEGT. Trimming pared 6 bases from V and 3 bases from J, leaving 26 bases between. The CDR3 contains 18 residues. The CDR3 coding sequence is TGTGCCAGCAGCGGTCCTAAGGGAGCCGGCGCGAGGGACACTGAAGCTTTCTTT. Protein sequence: CASSGPKGAGARDTEAFF.

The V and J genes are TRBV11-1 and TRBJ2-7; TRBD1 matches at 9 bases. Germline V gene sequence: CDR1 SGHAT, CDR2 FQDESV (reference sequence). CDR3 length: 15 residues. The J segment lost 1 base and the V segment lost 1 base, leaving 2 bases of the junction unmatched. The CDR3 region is CASSLEGQGSYEQYF. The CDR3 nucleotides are TGTGCCAGCAGCTTAGAAGGACAGGGGTCCTACGAGCAGTACTTC.

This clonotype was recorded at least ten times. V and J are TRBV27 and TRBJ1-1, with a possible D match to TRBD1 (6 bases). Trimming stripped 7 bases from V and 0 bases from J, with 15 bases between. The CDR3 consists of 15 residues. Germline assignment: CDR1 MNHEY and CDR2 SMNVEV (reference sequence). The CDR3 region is CASKIIRGLNTEAFF. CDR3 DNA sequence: TGTGCCAGCAAGATAATCAGGGGTCTGAACACTGAAGCTTTCTTT.

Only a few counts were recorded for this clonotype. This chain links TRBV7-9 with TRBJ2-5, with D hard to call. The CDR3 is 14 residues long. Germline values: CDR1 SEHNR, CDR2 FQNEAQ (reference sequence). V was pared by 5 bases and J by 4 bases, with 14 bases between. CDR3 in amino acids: CASSPGGDRETQYF. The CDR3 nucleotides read TGTGCCAGCAGCCCTGGTGGGGATCGAGAGACCCAGTACTTC.

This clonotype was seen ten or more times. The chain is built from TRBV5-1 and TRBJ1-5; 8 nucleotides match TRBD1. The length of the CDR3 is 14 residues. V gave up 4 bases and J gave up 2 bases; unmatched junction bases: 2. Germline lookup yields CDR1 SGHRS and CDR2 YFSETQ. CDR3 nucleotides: TGCGCCAGCAGCCCGGGACAGGGCAATCAGCCCCAGCATTTT. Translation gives CASSPGQGNQPQHF.

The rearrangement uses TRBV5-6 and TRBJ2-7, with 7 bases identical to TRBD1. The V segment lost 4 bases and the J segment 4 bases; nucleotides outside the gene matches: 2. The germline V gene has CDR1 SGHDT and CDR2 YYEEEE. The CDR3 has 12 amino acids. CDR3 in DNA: TGTGCCAGCAGCGAGGGACAGTACGAGCAGTACTTC. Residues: CASSEGQYEQYF.

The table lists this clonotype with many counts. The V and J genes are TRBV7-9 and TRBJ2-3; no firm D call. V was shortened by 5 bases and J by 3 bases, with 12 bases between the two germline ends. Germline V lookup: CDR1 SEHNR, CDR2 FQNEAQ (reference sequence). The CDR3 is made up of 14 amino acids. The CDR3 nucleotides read TGTGCCAGCAGCCAGATTTGGAAGACAGATACGCAGTATTTT. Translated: CASSQIWKTDTQYF.

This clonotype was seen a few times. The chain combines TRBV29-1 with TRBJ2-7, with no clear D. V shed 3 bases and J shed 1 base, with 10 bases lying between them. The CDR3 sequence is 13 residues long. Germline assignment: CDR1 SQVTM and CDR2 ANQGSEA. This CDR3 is CSVDPGPSYEQYF. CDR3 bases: TGCAGCGTTGACCCCGGCCCATCCTACGAGCAGTACTTC.

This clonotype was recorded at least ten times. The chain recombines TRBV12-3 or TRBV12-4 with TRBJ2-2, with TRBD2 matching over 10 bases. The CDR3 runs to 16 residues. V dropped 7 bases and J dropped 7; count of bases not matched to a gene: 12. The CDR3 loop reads CASILLAGEGSGELFF. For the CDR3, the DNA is TGTGCCAGCATCCTGCTAGCGGGAGAGGGTAGCGGGGAGCTGTTTTTT.

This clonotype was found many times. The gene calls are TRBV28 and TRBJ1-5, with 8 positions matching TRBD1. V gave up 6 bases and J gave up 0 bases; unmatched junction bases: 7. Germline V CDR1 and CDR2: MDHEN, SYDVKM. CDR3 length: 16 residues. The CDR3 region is CASSPRGLVSNQPQHF. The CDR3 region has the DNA TGTGCCAGCAGCCCCAGGGGGCTCGTTAGCAATCAGCCCCAGCATTTT.

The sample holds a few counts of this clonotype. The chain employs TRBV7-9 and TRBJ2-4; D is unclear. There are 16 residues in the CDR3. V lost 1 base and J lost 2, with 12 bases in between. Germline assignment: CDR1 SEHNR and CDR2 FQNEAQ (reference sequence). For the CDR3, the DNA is TGTGCCAGCAGCTTAGAGCAAGATTTTCCCAAAAACATTCAGTACTTC. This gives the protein CASSLEQDFPKNIQYF.

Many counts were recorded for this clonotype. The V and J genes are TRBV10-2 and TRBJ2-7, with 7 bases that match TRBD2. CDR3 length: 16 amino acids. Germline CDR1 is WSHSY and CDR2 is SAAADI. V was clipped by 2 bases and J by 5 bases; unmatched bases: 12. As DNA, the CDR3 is TGCGCCAGCAGTGAGACGGTGTCGGGGGGTTTGGACGAGCAGTACTTC. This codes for CASSETVSGGLDEQYF.

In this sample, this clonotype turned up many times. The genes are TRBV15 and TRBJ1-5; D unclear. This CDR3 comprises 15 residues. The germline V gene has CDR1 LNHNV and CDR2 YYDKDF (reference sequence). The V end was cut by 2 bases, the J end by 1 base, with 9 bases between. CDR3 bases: TGTGCCACCAGCAGAAAACAAGGGAGCAATCAGCCCCAGCATTTT. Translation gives CATSRKQGSNQPQHF. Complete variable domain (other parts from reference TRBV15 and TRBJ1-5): DAMVIQNPRYQVTQFGKPVTLSCSQTLNHNVMYWYQQKSSQAPKLLFHYYDKDFNNEADTPDNFQSRRPNTSFCFLDIRSPGLGDTAMYLCATSRKQGSNQPQHFGDGTRLSIL.

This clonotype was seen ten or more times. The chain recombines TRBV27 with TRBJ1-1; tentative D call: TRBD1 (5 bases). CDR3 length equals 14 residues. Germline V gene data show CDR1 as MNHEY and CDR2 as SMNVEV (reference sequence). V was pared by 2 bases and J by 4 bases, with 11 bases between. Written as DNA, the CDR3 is TGTGCCAGCAGTTTAGGGGGAGAGTTCACTGAAGCTTTCTTT. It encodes CASSLGGEFTEAFF.

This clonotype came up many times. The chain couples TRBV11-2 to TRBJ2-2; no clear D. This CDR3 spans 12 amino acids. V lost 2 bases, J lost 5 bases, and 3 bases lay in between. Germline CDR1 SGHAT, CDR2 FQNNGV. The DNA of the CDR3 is TGTGCCAGCAGCTTACAAACCGGGGAGCTGTTTTTT. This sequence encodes CASSLQTGELFF.

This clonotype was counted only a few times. The CDR3 sequence is CATSRDTRTARSYDGYTF. For the CDR3, the DNA is TGTGCCACCAGCAGAGATACAAGGACAGCACGCTCCTATGATGGCTACACCTTC. The chain combines TRBV15 with TRBJ1-2; maybe TRBD1 (6 bases). Trimming took off 0 bases at V and 6 bases at J, with 23 bases between the two ends. Germline V lookup: CDR1 LNHNV, CDR2 YYDKDF (reference sequence). CDR3 length: 18 amino acids.

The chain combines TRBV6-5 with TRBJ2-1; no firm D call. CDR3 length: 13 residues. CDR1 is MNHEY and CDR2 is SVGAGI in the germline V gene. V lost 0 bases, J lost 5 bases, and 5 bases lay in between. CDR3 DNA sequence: TGTGCCAGCAGTTACTCGCCAAACAATGAGCAGTTCTTC. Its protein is CASSYSPNNEQFF.

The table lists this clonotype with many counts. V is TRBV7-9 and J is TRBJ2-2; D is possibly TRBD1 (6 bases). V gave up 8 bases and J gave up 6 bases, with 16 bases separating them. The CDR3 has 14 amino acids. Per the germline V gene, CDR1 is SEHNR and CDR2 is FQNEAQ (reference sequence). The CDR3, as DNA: TGTGCCAGCTTTCCTACAGGGACCTCCGGGGAGCTGTTTTTT. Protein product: CASFPTGTSGELFF.